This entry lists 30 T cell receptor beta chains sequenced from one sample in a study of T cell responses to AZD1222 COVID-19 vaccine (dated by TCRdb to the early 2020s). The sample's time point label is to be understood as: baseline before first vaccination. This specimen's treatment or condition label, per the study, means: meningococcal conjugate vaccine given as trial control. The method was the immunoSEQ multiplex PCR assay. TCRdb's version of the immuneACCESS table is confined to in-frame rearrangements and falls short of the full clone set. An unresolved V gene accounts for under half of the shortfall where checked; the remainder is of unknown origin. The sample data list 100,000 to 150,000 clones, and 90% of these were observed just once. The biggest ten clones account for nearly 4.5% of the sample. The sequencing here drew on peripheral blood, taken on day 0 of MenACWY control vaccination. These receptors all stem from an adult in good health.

In DNA form, the CDR3 reads TGTGCCAGCAGTGAAGGCGTTTCCTACGAGCAGTACTTC. It yields the protein CASSEGVSYEQYF. The chain couples TRBV25-1 to TRBJ2-7; unclear D gene. The V end lost 2 bases, the J end lost 1 base, and 6 bases lay between the germline ends. Germline assignment: CDR1 MGHDK and CDR2 SYGVNS. This CDR3 spans 13 amino acids.

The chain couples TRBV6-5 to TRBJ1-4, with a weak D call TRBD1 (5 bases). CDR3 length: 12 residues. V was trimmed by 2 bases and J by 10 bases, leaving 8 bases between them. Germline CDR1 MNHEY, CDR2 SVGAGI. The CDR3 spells CASSYLGGKLFF. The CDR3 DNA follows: TGTGCCAGCAGTTACCTCGGGGGAAAACTGTTTTTT.

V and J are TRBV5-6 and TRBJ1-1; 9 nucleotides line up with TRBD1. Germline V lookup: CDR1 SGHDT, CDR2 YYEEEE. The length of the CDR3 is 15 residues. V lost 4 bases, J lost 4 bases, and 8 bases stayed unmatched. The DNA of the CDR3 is TGTGCCAGCAGCCGGAAGGACAGGGGAGGCACTGAAGCTTTCTTT. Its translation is CASSRKDRGGTEAFF.

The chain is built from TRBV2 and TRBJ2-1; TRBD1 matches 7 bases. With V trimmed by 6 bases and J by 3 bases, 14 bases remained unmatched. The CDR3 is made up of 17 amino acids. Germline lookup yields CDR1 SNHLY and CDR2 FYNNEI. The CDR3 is CASSPDRVNRDYNEQFF. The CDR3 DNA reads TGTGCCAGCAGCCCCGACAGGGTAAACCGAGACTACAATGAGCAGTTCTTC.

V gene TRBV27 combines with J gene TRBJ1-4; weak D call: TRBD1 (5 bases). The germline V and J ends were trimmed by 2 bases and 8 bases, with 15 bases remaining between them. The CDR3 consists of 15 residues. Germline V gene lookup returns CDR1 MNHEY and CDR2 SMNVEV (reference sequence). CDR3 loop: CASSLIGVAVEKLFF. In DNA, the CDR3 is TGTGCCAGCAGTTTAATAGGGGTAGCGGTCGAAAAACTGTTTTTT.

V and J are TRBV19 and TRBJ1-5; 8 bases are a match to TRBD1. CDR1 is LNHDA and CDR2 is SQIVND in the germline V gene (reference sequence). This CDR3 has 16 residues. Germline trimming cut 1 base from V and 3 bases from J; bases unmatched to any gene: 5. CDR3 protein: CASSIAGQGYNQPQHF. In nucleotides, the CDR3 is TGTGCCAGTAGTATAGCTGGACAGGGCTACAATCAGCCCCAGCATTTT.

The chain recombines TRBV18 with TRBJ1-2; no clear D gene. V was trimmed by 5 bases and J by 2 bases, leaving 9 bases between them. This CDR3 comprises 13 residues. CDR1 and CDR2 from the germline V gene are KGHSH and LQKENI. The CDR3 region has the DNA TGTGCCAGCTCATTATCAGGCAACTATGGCTACACCTTC. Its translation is CASSLSGNYGYTF. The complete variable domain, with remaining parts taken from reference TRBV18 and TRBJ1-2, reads NAGVMQNPRHLVRRRGQEARLRCSPMKGHSHVYWYRQLPEEGLKFMVYLQKENIIDESGMPKERFSAEFPKEGPSILRIQQVVRGDSAAYFCASSLSGNYGYTFGSGTRLTVV.

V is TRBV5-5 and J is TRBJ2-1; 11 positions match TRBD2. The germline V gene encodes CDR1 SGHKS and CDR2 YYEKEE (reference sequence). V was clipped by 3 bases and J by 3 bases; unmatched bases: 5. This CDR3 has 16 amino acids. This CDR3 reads CASSWGLAANYNEQFF. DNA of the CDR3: TGTGCCAGCAGCTGGGGACTAGCGGCCAACTACAATGAGCAGTTCTTC.

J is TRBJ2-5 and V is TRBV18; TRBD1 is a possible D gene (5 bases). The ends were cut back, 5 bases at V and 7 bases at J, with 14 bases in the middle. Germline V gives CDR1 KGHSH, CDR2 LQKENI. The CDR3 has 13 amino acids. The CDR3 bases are TGTGCCAGCTCAACAGGCCGAGATGGGACCCAGTACTTC. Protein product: CASSTGRDGTQYF.

CDR3 DNA sequence: TGTGCCAGCAGGGGTAGCGGGGGGGGCCAAGAGACCCAGTACTTC. It yields the protein CASRGSGGGQETQYF. The chain links TRBV7-2 to TRBJ2-5, with 11 bases lining up with TRBD2. J gave up 1 base and V 6 bases, and 4 bases lay outside the gene matches. Germline assignment: CDR1 SGHTA and CDR2 FQGNSA. The CDR3 loop spans 15 amino acids.

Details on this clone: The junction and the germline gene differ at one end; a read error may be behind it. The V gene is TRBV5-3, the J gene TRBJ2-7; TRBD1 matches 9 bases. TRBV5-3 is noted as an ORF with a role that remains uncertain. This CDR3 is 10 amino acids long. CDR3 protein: CARSPGTGNF. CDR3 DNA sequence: TGTGCCAGAAGCCCCGGGACAGGGAACTTC.

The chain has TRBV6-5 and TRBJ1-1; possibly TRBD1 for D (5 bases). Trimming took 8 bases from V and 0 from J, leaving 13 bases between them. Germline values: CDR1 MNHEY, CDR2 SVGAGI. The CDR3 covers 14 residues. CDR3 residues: CASEGTGLNTEAFF. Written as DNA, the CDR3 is TGTGCCAGCGAAGGTACAGGACTGAACACTGAAGCTTTCTTT.

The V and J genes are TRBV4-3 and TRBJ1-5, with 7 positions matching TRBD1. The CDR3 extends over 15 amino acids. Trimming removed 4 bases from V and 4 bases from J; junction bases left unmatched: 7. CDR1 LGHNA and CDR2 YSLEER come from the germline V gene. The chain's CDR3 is CASSRDRAPNQPQHF. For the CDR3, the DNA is TGCGCCAGCAGCCGAGACAGGGCCCCTAATCAGCCCCAGCATTTT.

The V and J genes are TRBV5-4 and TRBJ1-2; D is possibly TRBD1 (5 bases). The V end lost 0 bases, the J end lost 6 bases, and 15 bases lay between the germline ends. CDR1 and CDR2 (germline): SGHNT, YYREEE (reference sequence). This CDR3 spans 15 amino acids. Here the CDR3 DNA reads TGTGCCAGCAGCTTGGCTGGACAATTAAGGCATGGCTACACCTTC. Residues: CASSLAGQLRHGYTF.

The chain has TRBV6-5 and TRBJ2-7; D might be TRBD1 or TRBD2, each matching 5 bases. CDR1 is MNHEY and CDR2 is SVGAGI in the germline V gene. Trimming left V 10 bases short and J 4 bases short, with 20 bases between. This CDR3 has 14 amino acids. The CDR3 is CATSRDPQAYEQYV. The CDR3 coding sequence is TGTGCCACCTCACGGGACCCCCAGGCGTACGAGCAGTACGTC.

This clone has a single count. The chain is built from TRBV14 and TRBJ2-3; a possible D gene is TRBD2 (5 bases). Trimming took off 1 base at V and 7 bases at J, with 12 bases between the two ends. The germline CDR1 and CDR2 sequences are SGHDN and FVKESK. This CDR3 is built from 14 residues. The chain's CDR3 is CASSQVGGPYTQYF. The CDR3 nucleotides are TGTGCCAGCAGCCAAGTTGGCGGGCCATATACGCAGTATTTT.

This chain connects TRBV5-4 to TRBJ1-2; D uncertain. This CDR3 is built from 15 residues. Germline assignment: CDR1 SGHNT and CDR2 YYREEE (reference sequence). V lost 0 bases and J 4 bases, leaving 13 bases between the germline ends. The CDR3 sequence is CASSLGEGSGYGYTF. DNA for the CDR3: TGTGCCAGCAGCTTGGGTGAGGGCTCAGGCTATGGCTACACCTTC.

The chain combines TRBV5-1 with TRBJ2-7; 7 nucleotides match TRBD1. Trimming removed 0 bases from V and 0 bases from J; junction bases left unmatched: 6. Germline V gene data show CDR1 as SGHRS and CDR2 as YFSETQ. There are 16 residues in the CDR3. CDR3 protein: CASSLGTGESSYEQYV. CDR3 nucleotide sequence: TGCGCCAGCAGCTTGGGGACAGGCGAAAGCTCCTACGAGCAGTACGTC.

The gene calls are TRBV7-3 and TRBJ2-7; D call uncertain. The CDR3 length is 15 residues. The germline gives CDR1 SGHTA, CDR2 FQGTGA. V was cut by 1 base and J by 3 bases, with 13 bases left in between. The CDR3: CASSLIGDIGYEQYF. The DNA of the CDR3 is TGTGCCAGCAGCTTAATAGGAGACATAGGCTACGAGCAGTACTTC.

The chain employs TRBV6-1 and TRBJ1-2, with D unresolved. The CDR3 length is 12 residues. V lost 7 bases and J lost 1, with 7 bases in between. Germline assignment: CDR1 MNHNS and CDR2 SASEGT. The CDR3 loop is CASTEGNYGYTF. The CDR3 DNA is TGTGCCAGCACCGAGGGTAACTATGGCTACACCTTC.

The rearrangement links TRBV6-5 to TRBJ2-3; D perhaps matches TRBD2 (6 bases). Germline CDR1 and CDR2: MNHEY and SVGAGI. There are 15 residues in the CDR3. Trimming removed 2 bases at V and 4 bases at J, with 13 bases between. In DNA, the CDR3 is TGTGCCAGCAGTTACACGGGGGAGGTCTCAGATACGCAGTATTTT. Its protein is CASSYTGEVSDTQYF.

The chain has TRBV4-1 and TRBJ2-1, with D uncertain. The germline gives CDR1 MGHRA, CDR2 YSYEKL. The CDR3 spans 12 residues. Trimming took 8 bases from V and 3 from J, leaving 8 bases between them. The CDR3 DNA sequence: TGCGCCAGCGGTGGATTCTACAATGAGCAGTTCTTC. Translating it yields CASGGFYNEQFF.

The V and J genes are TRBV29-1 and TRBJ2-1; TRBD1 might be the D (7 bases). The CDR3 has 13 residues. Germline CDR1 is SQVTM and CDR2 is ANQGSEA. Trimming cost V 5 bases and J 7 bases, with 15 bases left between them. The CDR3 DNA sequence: TGCAGCGTTCTTCAGGGGGGCATAAATGAGCAGTTCTTC. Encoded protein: CSVLQGGINEQFF.

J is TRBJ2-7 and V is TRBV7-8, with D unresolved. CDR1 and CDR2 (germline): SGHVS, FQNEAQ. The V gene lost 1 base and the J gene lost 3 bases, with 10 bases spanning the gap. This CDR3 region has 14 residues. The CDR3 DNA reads TGTGCCAGCAGCTTAGGAAGTATGCTCTACGAGCAGTACGTC. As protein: CASSLGSMLYEQYV.

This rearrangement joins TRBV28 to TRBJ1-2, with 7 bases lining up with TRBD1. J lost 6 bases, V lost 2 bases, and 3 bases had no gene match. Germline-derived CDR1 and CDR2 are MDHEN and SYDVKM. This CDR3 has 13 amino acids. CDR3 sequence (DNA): TGTGCCAGCAGTTTAGTAGACAGGGATGGCTACACCTTC. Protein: CASSLVDRDGYTF.

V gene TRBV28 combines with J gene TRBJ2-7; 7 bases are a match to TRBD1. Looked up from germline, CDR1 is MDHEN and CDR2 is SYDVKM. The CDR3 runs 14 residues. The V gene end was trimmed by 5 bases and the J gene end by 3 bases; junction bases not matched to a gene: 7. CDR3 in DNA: TGTGCCAGCAGTCAACCGGGACAGAGCTACGAGCAGTACGTC. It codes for CASSQPGQSYEQYV.

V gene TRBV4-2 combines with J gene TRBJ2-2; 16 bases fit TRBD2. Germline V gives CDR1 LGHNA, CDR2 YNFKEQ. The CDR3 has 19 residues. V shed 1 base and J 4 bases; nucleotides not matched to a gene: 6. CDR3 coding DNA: TGTGCCAGCAGCCAAGTTGGGACTAGCGGGGGGGCGGGCACCGGGGAGCTGTTTTTT. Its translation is CASSQVGTSGGAGTGELFF.

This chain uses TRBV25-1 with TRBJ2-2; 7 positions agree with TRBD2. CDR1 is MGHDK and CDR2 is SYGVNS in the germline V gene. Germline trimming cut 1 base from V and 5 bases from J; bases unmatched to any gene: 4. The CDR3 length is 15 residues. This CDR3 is CASSEFVGGTGELFF. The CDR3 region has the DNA TGTGCCAGCAGTGAATTTGTGGGGGGGACCGGGGAGCTGTTTTTT.

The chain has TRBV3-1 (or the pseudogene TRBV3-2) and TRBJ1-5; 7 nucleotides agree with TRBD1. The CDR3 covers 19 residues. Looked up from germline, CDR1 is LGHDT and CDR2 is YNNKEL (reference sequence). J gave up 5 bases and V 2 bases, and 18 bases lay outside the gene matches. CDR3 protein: CASSQLSSVQDRTYQPQHF. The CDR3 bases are TGTGCCAGCAGCCAACTTTCGTCGGTCCAGGACAGGACTTATCAGCCCCAGCATTTT.

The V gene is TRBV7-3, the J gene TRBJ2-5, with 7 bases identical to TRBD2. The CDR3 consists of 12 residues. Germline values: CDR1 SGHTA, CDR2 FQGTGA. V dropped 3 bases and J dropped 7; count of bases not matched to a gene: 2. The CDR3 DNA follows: TGTGCCAGCAGCTTCTCGGGAGGGACCCAGTACTTC. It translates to CASSFSGGTQYF. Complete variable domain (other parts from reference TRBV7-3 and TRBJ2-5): GAGVSQTPSNKVTEKGKYVELRCDPISGHTALYWYRQSLGQGPEFLIYFQGTGAADDSGLPNDRFFAVRPEGSVSTLKIQRTERGDSAVYLCASSFSGGTQYFGPGTRLLVL.